The 9 T cell receptor beta chains in this list originate from one sample, sequenced in a study of cytomegalovirus exposure and HLA in healthy donors. The PCR used 60 Vbeta and 13 Jbeta primers. Method: immunoSEQ multiplex PCR; TCRdb's copy keeps in-frame clones and lacks some. The data hold around 150,000 clones, with around 78% observed a single time. Sequences were obtained from PBMCs. These receptor sequences come from a man aged 35-49 years in good health and CMV-seronegative.

The chain employs TRBV15 and TRBJ2-3; TRBD1 matches at 7 bases. CDR1 is LNHNV, CDR2 YYDKDF, per germline (reference sequence). Trimming removed 5 bases from V and 0 bases from J; junction bases left unmatched: 14. This CDR3 region has 18 residues. The CDR3 sequence is CATSRRFETGSSTDTQYF. The CDR3 DNA reads TGTGCCACCAGCCGACGATTTGAGACAGGGTCAAGCACAGATACGCAGTATTTT. Together with reference TRBV15 and TRBJ2-3, the CDR3 gives the full variable domain: DAMVIQNPRYQVTQFGKPVTLSCSQTLNHNVMYWYQQKSSQAPKLLFHYYDKDFNNEADTPDNFQSRRPNTSFCFLDIRSPGLGDTAMYLCATSRRFETGSSTDTQYFGPGTRLTVL.

This clone is a singleton in its sample. J is TRBJ1-1 and V is TRBV4-3; a weak D match, TRBD1 (6 bases). With 0 bases removed from V and 3 bases from J, the gap between germline ends came to 8 bases. Looked up from germline, CDR1 is LGHNA and CDR2 is YSLEER. CDR3 length equals 14 residues. The CDR3 here is CASSQDRGDTEAFF. The CDR3 coding sequence is TGCGCCAGCAGCCAAGACAGGGGTGACACTGAAGCTTTCTTT.

The chain has TRBV30 and TRBJ2-5; 9 bases fit TRBD1. Near its end, the DNA agrees better with TRBJ2-7, so the J call may be wrong. The CDR3 consists of 13 residues. Germline CDR1 GTSNPN, CDR2 SVGIG (reference sequence). In nucleotides, the CDR3 is TGTGCCTGGAGTCGAACAGGGGGCCACGAGCAGTACTTC. It is translated as CAWSRTGGHEQYF.

The rearrangement links TRBV2 to TRBJ2-1; TRBD2 is a possible D gene (6 bases). V shed 2 bases and J shed 8 bases, with 16 bases lying between them. The germline gives CDR1 SNHLY, CDR2 FYNNEI. This CDR3 contains 15 residues. CDR3 protein: CASSEMGGAWDEQFF. CDR3 DNA sequence: TGTGCCAGCAGTGAAATGGGCGGGGCATGGGATGAGCAGTTCTTC.

The chain recombines TRBV5-1 with TRBJ2-1, with D maybe TRBD2 (5 bases). The CDR3 is 13 residues long. Germline CDR1 is SGHRS and CDR2 is YFSETQ. V dropped 7 bases and J dropped 4 bases, with 12 bases sitting between them. CDR3 in DNA: TGCGCCAGCGGGATCGGGGTATACAATGAGCAGTTCTTC. Its protein product is CASGIGVYNEQFF.

The chain employs TRBV7-2 and TRBJ1-1, with no clear D. The germline V and J ends were trimmed by 7 bases and 1 base, with 10 bases remaining between them. The V gene's germline CDR1 is SGHTA and CDR2 FQGNSA. The CDR3 is 13 amino acids. This chain's CDR3 is CASIRVSNTEAFF. DNA of the CDR3: TGTGCCAGCATCCGGGTATCGAACACTGAAGCTTTCTTT.

The V call is TRBV19, the J call TRBJ1-1; 7 bases line up with TRBD1. The CDR3 runs to 14 residues. V shed 6 bases, J shed 7 bases, and the junction held 11 bases outside the gene matches. Germline CDR1 LNHDA, CDR2 SQIVND (reference sequence). The CDR3 nucleotides read TGTGCCAGTAGATCGACAGGGATCCGAGATGAAGCTTTCTTT. Protein: CASRSTGIRDEAFF. The full variable domain, in which reference TRBV19 and TRBJ1-1 provide the parts outside the CDR3, is DGGITQSPKYLFRKEGQNVTLSCEQNLNHDAMYWYRQDPGQGLRLIYYSQIVNDFQKGDIAEGYSVSREKKESFPLTVTSAQKNPTAFYLCASRSTGIRDEAFFGQGTRLTVV.

Concerning this clone itself: Germline and junction disagree at one end, which may indicate a read error. The chain couples TRBV18 to TRBJ2-2; tentatively, D is TRBD2 (5 bases). The CDR3 is made up of 15 amino acids. Germline V gives CDR1 KGHSH, CDR2 LQKENI. CDR3 sequence reads: CASSPPIQSPGELLF. For the CDR3, the DNA is TGTGCCAGCTCACCACCTATCCAGTCGCCCGGGGAGCTGCTTTTT. Full variable domain (missing parts from reference TRBV18 and TRBJ2-2): NAGVMQNPRHLVRRRGQEARLRCSPMKGHSHVYWYRQLPEEGLKFMVYLQKENIIDESGMPKERFSAEFPKEGPSILRIQQVVRGDSAAYFCASSPPIQSPGELLFGEGSRLTVL.

The V and J genes are TRBV27 and TRBJ2-1, with 13 positions matching TRBD2. This CDR3 has 16 residues. Unmatched junction bases numbered 5, after V lost 5 bases and J lost 4 bases. Germline V gene data show CDR1 as MNHEY and CDR2 as SMNVEV (reference sequence). The DNA of the CDR3 is TGTGCCAGCAGTGGGTGGACTAGCGGGAGTTACAATGAGCAGTTCTTC. Residues: CASSGWTSGSYNEQFF.